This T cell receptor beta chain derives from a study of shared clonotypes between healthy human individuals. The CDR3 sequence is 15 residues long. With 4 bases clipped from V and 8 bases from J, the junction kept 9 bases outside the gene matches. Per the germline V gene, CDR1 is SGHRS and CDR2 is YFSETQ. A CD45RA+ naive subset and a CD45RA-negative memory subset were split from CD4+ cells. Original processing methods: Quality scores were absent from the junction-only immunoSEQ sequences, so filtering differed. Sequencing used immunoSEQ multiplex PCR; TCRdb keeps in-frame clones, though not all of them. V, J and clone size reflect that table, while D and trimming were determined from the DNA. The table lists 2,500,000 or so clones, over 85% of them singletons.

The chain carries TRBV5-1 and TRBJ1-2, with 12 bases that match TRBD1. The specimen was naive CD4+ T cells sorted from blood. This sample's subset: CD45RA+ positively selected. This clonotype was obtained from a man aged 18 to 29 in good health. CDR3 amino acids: CASSVSGQGALGYTF. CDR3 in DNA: TGCGCCAGCAGCGTCTCGGGACAGGGGGCGTTGGGCTACACCTTC.